This TCR beta chain comes out of a study of T cells in Graves' hyperthyroidism and ophthalmopathy. This clonotype was observed a handful of times. Its antigen is currently unknown. The CDR3 length is 15 residues. J was trimmed by 6 bases and V by 0 bases; bases with no gene match: 5. CDR1 SGHRS and CDR2 YFSETQ come from the germline V gene. RNA transcripts gave rise to amplified TCR beta CDR3 regions. HTBI primers were used for first-round RT-PCR of the TCR CDR3. TCRdb passed the multiplex PCR reads through MiXCR, listing each CDR3 protein once. The table has about 600,000 distinct CDR3 sequences, more than 15% seen once. Findings and limits, study-wide: Most expanded thyroid clonotypes above 0.001 recurred in blood.

The chain couples TRBV5-1 to TRBJ2-1; 8 nucleotides line up with TRBD2. The receptor was derived from a woman in her forties with Graves' ophthalmopathy. Sequenced sample: blood. CDR3 residues: CASSLGVSGINEQFF. In DNA, the CDR3 is TGCGCCAGCAGCTTGGGGGTTAGCGGGATCAATGAGCAGTTCTTC.